This T cell receptor beta chain was retrieved from a study of post-analysis software for immune sequencing data. Overall study: The cohort encompassed relapsing-remitting, secondary progressive and progressive-relapsing multiple sclerosis disease courses. Overall study findings and caveats: Multiple sclerosis patients had significantly lower normalized Chao1 diversity than controls. TRBV5-6, TRBV5-1 and TRBV20-1 belonged to a set of roughly five TRBV segments that were more frequent in patients than controls.

The V gene's germline CDR1 is DFQATT and CDR2 SNEGSKA (reference sequence). V was clipped by 3 bases and J by 4 bases, with 30 bases between them. This CDR3 has 19 residues. Built from TCR beta cDNA, the libraries had unique molecular identifiers in them. A single record per CDR3 protein comes from TCRdb applying MiXCR to the PCR reads. The table has about half a million distinct CDR3 sequences, about a third seen once. About this clonotype itself: Its antigen remains unknown.

The rearrangement uses TRBV20-1 and TRBJ1-2, with D possibly being TRBD1 (6 bases). The sequenced material came from blood. This receptor was obtained from a girl aged 2 to 17 with multiple sclerosis. The CDR3 is CSASLDSGAESAIIYGYTF. CDR3 nucleotide sequence: TGCAGTGCTAGTCTTGATTCGGGGGCGGAGTCCGCTATTATCTATGGCTACACCTTC.